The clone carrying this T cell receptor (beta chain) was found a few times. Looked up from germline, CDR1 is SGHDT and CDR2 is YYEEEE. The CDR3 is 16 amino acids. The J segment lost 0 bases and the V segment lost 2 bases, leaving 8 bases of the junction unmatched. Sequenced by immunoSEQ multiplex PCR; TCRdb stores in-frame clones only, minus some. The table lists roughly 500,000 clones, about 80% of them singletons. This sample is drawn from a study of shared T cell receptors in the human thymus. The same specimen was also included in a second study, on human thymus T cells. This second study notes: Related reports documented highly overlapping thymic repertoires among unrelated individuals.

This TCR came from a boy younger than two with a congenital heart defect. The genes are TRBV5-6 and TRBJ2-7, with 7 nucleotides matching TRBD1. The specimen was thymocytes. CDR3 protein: CASSLYRGAYSYEQYF. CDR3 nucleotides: TGTGCCAGCAGCTTATACAGGGGCGCATACTCCTACGAGCAGTACTTC.